One and the same sample provided the 5 T cell receptor beta chains below, sequenced in a study of cytomegalovirus exposure and HLA in healthy donors. Repertoires were generated with immunoSEQ multiplex PCR, while TCRdb's copy carries only in-frame clones and drops some. Of 150,000 to 200,000 clones in the sample, 85% were seen once. Material: PBMCs. The receptor source for this set is a man younger than 30 in good health and CMV-seropositive.

The chain couples TRBV7-3 to TRBJ1-1, with TRBD1 as a possible D gene (6 bases). V lost 1 base and J 5 bases, leaving 11 bases between the germline ends. CDR3 length: 14 residues. Germline V gene lookup returns CDR1 SGHTA and CDR2 FQGTGA. The CDR3 DNA reads TGTGCCAGCAGCTTAAGGGGGCGCGGAACTGAAGCTTTCTTT. It specifies CASSLRGRGTEAFF.

The chain links TRBV5-4 to TRBJ1-3; D call uncertain. Deletions cut 4 bases from V and 1 base from J, with 15 bases between. Looked up from germline, CDR1 is SGHNT and CDR2 is YYREEE (reference sequence). The CDR3 is 16 residues long. The CDR3 bases are TGTGCCAGCAGCCCCGATTGGGGAGGATCTGGAAACACCATATATTTT. Encoded protein: CASSPDWGGSGNTIYF.

This chain joins TRBV5-1 and TRBJ2-5; 11 bases map to TRBD2. Germline CDR1 and CDR2: SGHRS and YFSETQ. There are 15 residues in the CDR3. With V trimmed by 2 bases and J by 2 bases, 2 bases remained unmatched. The CDR3: CASSFTSGGQETQYF. Written as DNA, the CDR3 is TGCGCCAGCAGCTTCACTAGCGGGGGACAAGAGACCCAGTACTTC.

The chain has TRBV19 and TRBJ2-7; 10 bases fit TRBD1. The CDR3 runs to 15 residues. Germline loops: CDR1 LNHDA, CDR2 SQIVND (reference sequence). The ends lost 5 bases at V and 7 bases at J; junction bases unmatched: 11. CDR3 nucleotide sequence: TGTGCCAGTAGTGTACCGGGACAGGGGTCGGGTGAGCAGTACTTC. It yields the protein CASSVPGQGSGEQYF.

The chain uses TRBV10-3 and TRBJ2-1, with D tentatively TRBD1 (5 bases). Germline V gene lookup returns CDR1 ENHRY and CDR2 SYGVKD. The V end was cut by 6 bases, the J end by 5 bases, with 17 bases between. The CDR3 consists of 15 residues. In DNA form, the CDR3 reads TGTGCCATCAGCCCGGACATATTTTCCAACAATGAGCAGTTCTTC. Protein: CAISPDIFSNNEQFF.